This TCR beta chain was captured in a study of shared clonotypes between healthy human individuals. Study details: Each donor had three CD4 naive, three CD4 memory, two CD8 naive and one CD8 memory plate.

Measured with immunoSEQ multiplex PCR; TCRdb has only the in-frame clones, and not every one. In the table there are some 2.1 million clones, about 95% of which are singletons. This TCR came from a man aged 18 to 35 in good health. The sequenced material came from naive CD4+ T cells sorted from blood. Subset given: CD45RA+ positively selected.

In DNA form, the CDR3 reads TGTGCCAGCAGCGGTCAGGGGACCTCCTACAATGAGCAGTTCTTC. It codes for CASSGQGTSYNEQFF. The chain carries TRBV9 and TRBJ2-1; perhaps TRBD1 as D (6 bases). Trimming stripped 3 bases from V and 0 bases from J, with 10 bases between. The CDR3 has 15 residues. CDR1 SGDLS and CDR2 YYNGEE come from the germline V gene.